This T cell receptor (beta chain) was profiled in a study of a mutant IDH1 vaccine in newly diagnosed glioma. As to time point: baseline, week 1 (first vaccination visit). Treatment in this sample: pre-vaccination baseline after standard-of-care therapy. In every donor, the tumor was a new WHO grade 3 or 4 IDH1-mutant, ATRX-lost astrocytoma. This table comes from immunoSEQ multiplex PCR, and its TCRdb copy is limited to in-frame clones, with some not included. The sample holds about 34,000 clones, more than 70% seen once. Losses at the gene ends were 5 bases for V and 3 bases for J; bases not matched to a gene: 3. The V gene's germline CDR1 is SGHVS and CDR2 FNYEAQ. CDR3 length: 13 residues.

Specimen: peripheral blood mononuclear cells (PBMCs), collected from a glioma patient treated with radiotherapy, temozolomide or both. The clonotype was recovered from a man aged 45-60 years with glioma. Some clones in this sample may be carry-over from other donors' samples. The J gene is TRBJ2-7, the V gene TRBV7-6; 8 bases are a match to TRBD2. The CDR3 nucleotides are TGTGCCAGCAGCAAGGGGACTAGCTACGAGCAGTACTTC. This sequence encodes CASSKGTSYEQYF. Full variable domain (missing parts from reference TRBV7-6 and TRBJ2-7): GAGVSQSPRYKVTKRGQDVALRCDPISGHVSLYWYRQALGQGPEFLTYFNYEAQQDKSGLPNDRFSAERPEGSISTLTIQRTEQRDSAMYRCASSKGTSYEQYFGPGTRLTVT.